This TCR beta chain emerged from a study of blood T cell repertoires in COVID-19. Study details: Acute and convalescent COVID-19 samples came from the United States, Italy and Spain.

Germline V gives CDR1 SGHRS, CDR2 YFSETQ. The ends lost 4 bases at V and 7 bases at J; junction bases unmatched: 12. The CDR3 is 16 residues long. Clones were sequenced by immunoSEQ multiplex PCR, and TCRdb holds only the in-frame ones, with some missing. The sample has roughly 230,000 clones; around 83% are singletons. Everyone who took part was about 18 to 90 years old, and they came from about 25 US areas. The sequence was collected from a woman aged 50 to 60 who had been exposed to COVID-19. V is TRBV5-1 and J is TRBJ2-2; TRBD1 matches at 8 bases. What was sequenced was PBMCs or T cells enriched from blood (not recorded which). In DNA, the CDR3 is TGCGCCAGCAGCCGCGGCGCGGGACAGGCCGGCGGGGAGCTGTTTTTT. It is translated as CASSRGAGQAGGELFF.